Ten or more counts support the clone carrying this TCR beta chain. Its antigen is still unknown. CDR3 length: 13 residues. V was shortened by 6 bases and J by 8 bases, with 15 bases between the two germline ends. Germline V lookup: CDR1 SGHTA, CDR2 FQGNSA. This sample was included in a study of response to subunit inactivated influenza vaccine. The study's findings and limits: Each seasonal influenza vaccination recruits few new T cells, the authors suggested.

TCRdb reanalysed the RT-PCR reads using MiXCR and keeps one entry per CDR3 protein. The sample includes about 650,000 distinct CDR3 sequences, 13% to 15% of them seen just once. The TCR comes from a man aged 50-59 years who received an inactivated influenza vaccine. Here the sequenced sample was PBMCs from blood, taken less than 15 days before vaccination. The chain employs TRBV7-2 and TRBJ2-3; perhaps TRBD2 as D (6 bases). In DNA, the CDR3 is TGTGCCAGCAGGATGGAGCAGGGAGGTACGCAGTATTTT. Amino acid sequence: CASRMEQGGTQYF.